This T cell receptor beta chain originates from a study of blood T cell repertoires in COVID-19. Study at large: The analysed material was cDNA or gDNA that came from T cells, B-cell-depleted T cells, or PBMCs.

V lost 4 bases to trimming and J lost 2 bases, with 9 bases between them. Germline V gives CDR1 SGHRS, CDR2 YFSETQ. This CDR3 has 13 residues. Methods used by the authors: Quantification of nucleated cells was approximated via reference gene primer amplification. Libraries were prepared by immunoSEQ multiplex PCR; TCRdb keeps only in-frame clonotypes and omits some of them. V, J and clone size reflect that table, while D and trimming were determined from the DNA. The table has around 500,000 clones, 85% to 90% seen once. The age range of participants was about 18 to 89 years, with residence in about two dozen US areas. Recovered status in Cohort 3 required two negative PCRs, clearance, or symptom resolution.

The V and J genes are TRBV5-1 and TRBJ2-5; no reliable D call. This TCR came from a woman in her thirties or forties who had recovered from COVID-19. The sample comprised PBMCs or T cells enriched from blood (not recorded which). This CDR3 reads CASSRGQQETQYF. DNA of the CDR3: TGCGCCAGCAGCCGAGGTCAACAAGAGACCCAGTACTTC.